Presented here are 19 T cell receptor beta chains from one specimen sequenced in a study of T cell responses to AZD1222 COVID-19 vaccine. Only in-frame clones appear in the TCRdb table, and some are missing; sequencing was by immunoSEQ multiplex PCR. The data contain about 78,000 clones, 65% to 85% of them singletons. The specimen was peripheral blood, collected on day 0 of AZD1222 vaccination. The source is an adult in good health.

J is TRBJ1-4 and V is TRBV27, with TRBD1 identical over 7 bases. The V gene's germline CDR1 is MNHEY and CDR2 SMNVEV (reference sequence). This CDR3 has 15 amino acids. With 5 bases clipped from V and 4 bases from J, the junction kept 7 bases outside the gene matches. The CDR3 protein is CASSLTGVLNEKLFF. The CDR3, as DNA: TGTGCCAGCAGTCTTACAGGGGTCCTTAATGAAAAACTGTTTTTT.

This chain links TRBV4-1 with TRBJ2-1; D call uncertain. Germline V gene lookup returns CDR1 MGHRA and CDR2 YSYEKL. The V gene lost 9 bases and the J gene lost 12 bases, with 15 bases spanning the gap. The CDR3 has 11 amino acids. CDR3 protein: CASTDGSRQFF. CDR3 DNA sequence: TGCGCCAGTACGGACGGGTCGAGGCAGTTCTTC.

CDR3 nucleotide sequence: TGTGCTAGTGGTTTGGCCGACCACTATGGCTACACCTTC. Its translation: CASGLADHYGYTF. The genes are TRBV12-5 and TRBJ1-2; D unclear. Germline-derived CDR1 and CDR2 are LGHNT and FRNRAP. The CDR3 extends over 13 amino acids. The V end was cut by 1 base, the J end by 3 bases, with 6 bases between.

The rearrangement uses TRBV7-9 and TRBJ2-2, with D perhaps matching TRBD2 (6 bases). V shed 2 bases and J shed 4 bases, with 11 bases lying between them. This CDR3 has 15 residues. CDR1 SEHNR and CDR2 FQNEAQ come from the germline V gene (reference sequence). The CDR3 sequence is CASSLLGGSTGELFF. The CDR3 DNA sequence: TGTGCCAGCAGCTTATTGGGGGGTTCCACCGGGGAGCTGTTTTTT.

The chain recombines TRBV7-9 with TRBJ1-1; D not resolved. Trimming cost V 3 bases and J 3 bases, with 8 bases left between them. The CDR3 covers 13 residues. CDR1 and CDR2 (germline): SEHNR, FQNEAQ (reference sequence). The CDR3 DNA sequence: TGTGCCAGCAGCTTCCTAATTGACACTGAAGCTTTCTTT. Protein: CASSFLIDTEAFF.

The chain is built from TRBV7-9 and TRBJ1-2; D might be TRBD1 (6 bases). Germline loops: CDR1 SEHNR, CDR2 FQNEAQ (reference sequence). Trimming removed 5 bases from V and 4 bases from J, with 8 bases in between. CDR3 length equals 12 residues. Written as DNA, the CDR3 is TGTGCCAGCAGCCTGGACAGCTATGGCTACACCTTC. Its protein is CASSLDSYGYTF.

CDR3 sequence (DNA): TGTGCCAGCACCCTTGGCATAAACACCATATATTTT. Translated, it gives CASTLGINTIYF. V usage is TRBV12-3 or TRBV12-4 and J usage is TRBJ1-3; D gene unclear. V was shortened by 7 bases and J by 6 bases, with 10 bases between the two germline ends. This CDR3 has 12 amino acids.

J is TRBJ2-6 and V is TRBV6-5; possibly TRBD1 or TRBD2 for D (5 bases each). CDR3 length: 15 residues. Germline assignment: CDR1 MNHEY and CDR2 SVGAGI. The V end was cut by 3 bases, the J end by 0 bases, with 6 bases between. CDR3 nucleotides: TGTGCCAGCAGTTATGGGACCTCTGGGGCCAACGTCCTGACTTTC. This gives the protein CASSYGTSGANVLTF.

This clone was seen only a few times. The chain is built from TRBV5-4 and TRBJ1-4; no clear D gene. The CDR3 has 15 residues. The V end lost 1 base, the J end lost 3 bases, and 10 bases lay between the germline ends. Germline V gene sequence: CDR1 SGHNT, CDR2 YYREEE (reference sequence). CDR3 protein: CASSLNRNPNEKLFF. CDR3 DNA sequence: TGTGCCAGCAGCTTGAATAGGAACCCTAATGAAAAACTGTTTTTT. The full variable domain, in which reference TRBV5-4 and TRBJ1-4 provide the parts outside the CDR3, is ETGVTQSPTHLIKTRGQQVTLRCSSQSGHNTVSWYQQALGQGPQFIFQYYREEENGRGNFPPRFSGLQFPNYSSELNVNALELDDSALYLCASSLNRNPNEKLFFGSGTQLSVL.

The chain couples TRBV10-2 to TRBJ1-1; D unclear. V shed 3 bases and J shed 8 bases, with 16 bases lying between them. The germline V gene encodes CDR1 WSHSY and CDR2 SAAADI. This CDR3 has 14 residues. The CDR3 is CASSDRNPSLEAFF. The CDR3 nucleotides read TGCGCCAGCAGTGATCGGAACCCCAGTTTGGAAGCTTTCTTT.

V usage is TRBV4-1 and J usage is TRBJ1-1; 7 bases match TRBD1. Germline values: CDR1 MGHRA, CDR2 YSYEKL. After removal of 11 bases from V and 1 base from J, the junction contained 10 bases not matched to a gene. This CDR3 comprises 14 residues. The CDR3 here is CAGSNRTGNTEAFF. DNA of the CDR3: TGCGCCGGAAGTAACCGGACAGGGAACACTGAAGCTTTCTTT.

This rearrangement joins TRBV2 to TRBJ2-7; 7 nucleotides line up with TRBD1. The germline gives CDR1 SNHLY, CDR2 FYNNEI. V lost 6 bases and J lost 3; bases outside the gene matches: 2. The CDR3 has 12 amino acids. The CDR3 nucleotides read TGTGCCAGCAGCGGGGACAGCTACGAGCAGTACTTC. Translating gives CASSGDSYEQYF.

The V and J genes are TRBV12-5 and TRBJ1-1; D possibly corresponds to TRBD1 (5 bases). V was trimmed by 4 bases and J by 2 bases, leaving 17 bases between them. The CDR3 extends over 16 amino acids. Germline V lookup: CDR1 LGHNT, CDR2 FRNRAP. CDR3 bases: TGTGCTAGTGGTTCCCCCAGTGGGGGGACCAACACTGAAGCTTTCTTT. Its protein product is CASGSPSGGTNTEAFF.

V and J are TRBV5-1 and TRBJ2-3; 9 nucleotides align to TRBD1. V shed 4 bases, J shed 2 bases, and the junction held 5 bases outside the gene matches. There are 15 residues in the CDR3. CDR1 is SGHRS and CDR2 is YFSETQ in the germline V gene. The CDR3 nucleotides read TGCGCCAGCAGCACCGGGACAGGGACCACAGATACGCAGTATTTT. Protein sequence: CASSTGTGTTDTQYF.

The V and J genes are TRBV6-5 and TRBJ2-3, with a weak D call TRBD2 (6 bases). The CDR3 consists of 14 residues. The V end was cut by 8 bases, the J end by 4 bases, with 16 bases between. Germline V CDR1 and CDR2: MNHEY, SVGAGI. DNA of the CDR3: TGTGCCAGCCGTTCTCGGGGGAAAGCAGATACGCAGTATTTT. Amino acid sequence: CASRSRGKADTQYF.

This chain connects TRBV18 to TRBJ2-5; the D is unclear. This CDR3 contains 13 residues. V lost 2 bases and J lost 1, with 5 bases in between. CDR1 KGHSH and CDR2 LQKENI come from the germline V gene. CDR3 DNA sequence: TGTGCCAGCTCACCAGCCACCCAAGAGACCCAGTACTTC. Protein product: CASSPATQETQYF.

This rearrangement joins TRBV14 to TRBJ1-1; no definite D call. Germline lookup yields CDR1 SGHDN and CDR2 FVKESK. V was cut by 1 base and J by 9 bases, with 9 bases left in between. This CDR3 comprises 12 residues. The CDR3 loop is CASSQAGVQAFF. DNA for the CDR3: TGTGCCAGCAGCCAAGCCGGCGTTCAAGCTTTCTTT.

This chain uses TRBV4-3 with TRBJ1-3; D remains unclear. V was clipped by 4 bases and J by 0 bases, with 16 bases between them. CDR1 LGHNA and CDR2 YSLEER come from the germline V gene. This CDR3 has 17 residues. The CDR3, as DNA: TGCGCCAGCAGCCCCCAAGAATCGGGGAGCTCTGGAAACACCATATATTTT. This encodes CASSPQESGSSGNTIYF.

For the CDR3, the DNA is TGCGCCAGCAGCTTGGTCCCCGCGGGACAGGGTAATCAGCCCCAGCATTTT. It yields the protein CASSLVPAGQGNQPQHF. The chain employs TRBV5-1 and TRBJ1-5; 9 positions agree with TRBD1. Germline V gene sequence: CDR1 SGHRS, CDR2 YFSETQ. Trimming removed 0 bases from V and 4 bases from J; junction bases left unmatched: 8. The CDR3 contains 17 residues. The entire variable domain, with the rest obtained from reference TRBV5-1 and TRBJ1-5, is as follows: KAGVTQTPRYLIKTRGQQVTLSCSPISGHRSVSWYQQTPGQGLQFLFEYFSETQRNKGNFPGRFSGRQFSNSRSEMNVSTLELGDSALYLCASSLVPAGQGNQPQHFGDGTRLSIL.